The 5 T cell receptor beta chains reported below all come from one sample, sequenced in a study of spatial heterogeneity in lung cancer (dated by TCRdb to about 2019). In the paper's terms, the time point label means: blood at routine non-recurrence follow-up after resection. The library relied on 5' RACE. The data were produced on a NextSeq 500. Starting from the raw public reads, TCRdb applied fastp trimming at Q25, assembled clones with MiXCR and retained in-frame beta chains. Each CDR3 protein gets just one entry, which takes the most common genes and DNA from the rows behind it. The sample table shows around 20,000 distinct CDR3 sequences, and 9.2% are seen once. Less than 25% of the sample comes from the top ten. The material was PBMCs, obtained at follow-up. These receptors were taken from a male donor with early-stage non-small cell lung cancer.

This clonotype was counted between two and nine times. The rearrangement links TRBV5-1 to TRBJ2-2, with 9 bases matching TRBD1. CDR1 SGHRS and CDR2 YFSETQ come from the germline V gene. The length of the CDR3 is 16 residues. V shed 2 bases, J shed 4 bases, and the junction held 6 bases outside the gene matches. CDR3 loop: CASSLGGTGSTGELFF. In nucleotides, the CDR3 is TGCGCCAGCAGCTTAGGTGGGACAGGGAGCACCGGGGAGCTGTTTTTT.

This CDR3 reads CASRGGTSGWETQYF. The CDR3 coding sequence is TGTGCCAGCAGAGGGGGGACTAGCGGGTGGGAGACCCAGTACTTC. The J gene is TRBJ2-5, the V gene TRBV12-3 or TRBV12-4; 12 bases are shared with TRBD2. J was trimmed by 5 bases and V by 6 bases; bases with no gene match: 7. The CDR3 consists of 15 residues.

The chain employs TRBV5-1 and TRBJ2-2; D not resolved. The germline gives CDR1 SGHRS, CDR2 YFSETQ. Trimming took off 1 base at V and 7 bases at J, with 5 bases between the two ends. The CDR3 has 12 residues. The CDR3 DNA sequence: TGCGCCAGCAGCTTGCATGACGGGGAGCTGTTTTTT. Amino acid sequence: CASSLHDGELFF.

This clonotype was picked up a small number of times. The chain joins TRBV10-3 to TRBJ1-1, with 8 bases lining up with TRBD1. Germline CDR1 is ENHRY and CDR2 is SYGVKD. The CDR3 runs to 13 residues. After removal of 6 bases from V and 6 bases from J, the junction contained 6 bases not matched to a gene. Written as DNA, the CDR3 is TGTGCCATCAGCCCTAGGACAGGGCCTGAAGCTTTCTTT. Amino acids: CAISPRTGPEAFF.

V is TRBV12-3 or TRBV12-4 and J is TRBJ2-1, with 16 positions matching TRBD2. The CDR3 runs 18 residues. Losses at the gene ends were 4 bases for V and 2 bases for J; bases not matched to a gene: 5. CDR3 nucleotides: TGTGCCAGCAGTTGGGGACTAGCGGGAGGGTTAGCCTACAATGAGCAGTTCTTC. This encodes CASSWGLAGGLAYNEQFF.